Listed below are T cell receptor beta chains from one sample, sequenced in a study of patients and donors after allogeneic stem cell transplantation. TCRdb called the RT-PCR reads again in MiXCR, with one record for every CDR3 protein. The sample carries under 170,000 distinct CDR3 sequences, about two fifths recorded once. Material: blood, either unsorted or a sorted T cell fraction (not recorded which). The receptors derive from a human donor who was either an allogeneic HSCT recipient or a stem cell or donor lymphocyte infusion donor (not recorded which). It is not recorded whose cells these are; they may come from a transplant donor. Each CDR3 is given with its conserved first and last residue. The order of the fields is clone size, V gene, D gene, J gene, CDR3 protein, CDR3 DNA. The D gene is left open where the match is weak. Clone size is stated in some rows and not others, as once, few, many or a class when expanded.

clone size: NA
V gene: TRBV6-1
D gene: TRBD1
J gene: TRBJ1-1
CDR3 protein: CASSRDRGYTEAFF
CDR3 DNA: TGTGCCAGCAGCCGCGACAGGGGATACACTGAAGCTTTCTTT

clone size: NA
V gene: TRBV24-1
D gene: TRBD1
J gene: TRBJ2-3
CDR3 protein: CATSDRSTDTQYF
CDR3 DNA: TGTGCCACCTCGGACAGGAGCACAGATACGCAGTATTTT

clone size: once
V gene: TRBV12-3/TRBV12-4
D gene: TRBD1
J gene: TRBJ1-2
CDR3 protein: CASSLGQPLYYGYTF
CDR3 DNA: TGTGCCAGCAGCTTGGGACAGCCTTTATACTATGGCTACACCTTC

clone size: few
V gene: TRBV10-3
D gene: TRBD2
J gene: TRBJ2-1
CDR3 protein: CAITPGTSGPYNEQFF
CDR3 DNA: TGTGCCATCACACCAGGGACTAGCGGGCCCTACAATGAGCAGTTCTTC

clone size: NA
V gene: TRBV28
D gene: TRBD1
J gene: TRBJ2-7
CDR3 protein: CASRSQGSYEQYF
CDR3 DNA: TGTGCCAGCAGATCACAGGGGTCCTACGAGCAGTACTTC

clone size: NA
V gene: TRBV6-1
D gene: TRBD1
J gene: TRBJ1-5
CDR3 protein: CASSEYGTGVNQPQHF
CDR3 DNA: TGTGCCAGCAGTGAATATGGGACAGGGGTCAATCAGCCCCAGCATTTT

clone size: NA
V gene: TRBV5-1
D gene: NA
J gene: TRBJ1-1
CDR3 protein: CASSLGEGNTEAFF
CDR3 DNA: TGCGCCAGCAGCTTGGGCGAAGGGAACACTGAAGCTTTCTTT

clone size: NA
V gene: TRBV24-1
D gene: NA
J gene: TRBJ1-5
CDR3 protein: CATQAATVGRSQPQHF
CDR3 DNA: TGTGCCACCCAGGCGGCGACAGTCGGGAGGTCGCAGCCCCAGCATTTT

clone size: NA
V gene: TRBV5-5
D gene: TRBD1
J gene: TRBJ1-4
CDR3 protein: CASSRTGGPNEKLFF
CDR3 DNA: TGTGCCAGCAGCAGGACAGGGGGTCCTAATGAAAAACTGTTTTTT

clone size: few
V gene: TRBV7-2
D gene: NA
J gene: TRBJ1-1
CDR3 protein: CASSLGGGNTEAFF
CDR3 DNA: TGTGCCAGCAGCTTGGGAGGGGGGAACACTGAAGCTTTCTTT

clone size: few
V gene: TRBV7-9
D gene: NA
J gene: TRBJ1-2
CDR3 protein: CASSLRDPHGYTF
CDR3 DNA: TGTGCCAGCAGCTTAAGGGACCCGCACGGCTACACCTTC